This is a list of T cell receptor beta chains from one sample in a study of persistence of HIV-infected CD4 T cells. Their antigens remain unidentified. TCRdb keeps only in-frame clones here, not all; method: immunoSEQ multiplex PCR. This sample has roughly 32,000 clones; approximately 85% occur once, and the top ten carry about a sixth. The sequenced sample was CD4+ T cells sorted from PBMCs after roughly 18-hour stimulation, obtained from a patient who received antiretroviral therapy. The receptors shown here come from an adult woman with HIV who was CMV-seropositive. CDR3s include the opening cysteine and the closing phenylalanine or tryptophan. The D gene is left open where the match is weak. A row's size may be missing; if present it is once, few, many or a size class.

>NA|TRBJ1-5|14|NA|TRBV7-8
CASSLVAANQPQHF
TGTGCCAGCAGCTTAGTAGCGGCTAATCAGCCCCAGCATTTT
>NA|TRBJ1-2|13|NA|TRBV2
CASSEKGGYGYTF
TGTGCCAGCAGTGAAAAGGGGGGGTATGGCTACACCTTC
>NA|TRBJ2-1|12|NA|TRBV10-3
CAITGQGTEQFF
TGTGCCATCACCGGTCAGGGAACTGAGCAGTTCTTC
>TRBD1|TRBJ1-5|17|NA|TRBV28
CASSLSPSRGSNQPQHF
TGTGCCAGCAGTTTATCCCCCAGCAGGGGGAGCAATCAGCCCCAGCATTTT
>TRBD1|TRBJ1-1|17|few|TRBV3-1/TRBV3-2
CASRRAGTGVMNTEAFF
TGTGCCAGCAGGCGCGCCGGGACAGGGGTCATGAACACTGAAGCTTTCTTT
>NA|TRBJ1-2|12|NA|TRBV12-3/TRBV12-4
CASSLVNYGYTF
TGTGCCAGCAGCCTAGTTAACTATGGCTACACCTTC
>NA|TRBJ1-2|13|NA|TRBV30
CAWSVPGGRGYTF
TGTGCCTGGAGTGTACCGGGAGGTAGAGGCTACACCTTC
>TRBD1|TRBJ2-6|17|NA|TRBV28
CASNSQGVASGANVLTF
TGTGCCAGCAATTCGCAGGGGGTTGCCTCCGGGGCCAACGTCCTGACTTTC
>TRBD1|TRBJ2-2|15|NA|TRBV19
CASSRMVQGAGELFF
TGTGCCAGTAGTAGGATGGTGCAGGGGGCCGGGGAGCTGTTTTTT
>NA|TRBJ2-5|15|NA|TRBV5-1
CASSRGPEGQETQYF
TGCGCCAGCAGCCGGGGACCGGAAGGACAAGAGACCCAGTACTTC
>NA|TRBJ1-1|11|NA|TRBV5-1
CASTGNTEAFF
TGCGCCAGCACGGGAAACACTGAAGCTTTCTTT
>NA|TRBJ1-2|13|NA|TRBV3-1/TRBV3-2
CASSLGGQGGYTF
TGTGCCAGTTCGCTCGGGGGCCAAGGGGGCTACACCTTC
>NA|TRBJ2-2|14|NA|TRBV27
CASSIFRNTGELFF
TGTGCCAGCAGTATCTTTAGGAACACCGGGGAGCTGTTTTTT
>TRBD2|TRBJ2-2|15|NA|TRBV11-3
CASSLKAGATGELFF
TGTGCCAGCAGCTTAAAAGCGGGAGCCACCGGGGAGCTGTTTTTT
>NA|TRBJ1-2|14|NA|TRBV28
CASNSSPLLYGYTF
TGTGCCAGCAACAGCTCCCCTCTTTTATATGGCTACACCTTC
>TRBD2|TRBJ2-1|18|NA|TRBV7-2
CASSLGPPGLAEYNEQFF
TGTGCCAGCAGCTTAGGCCCGCCGGGACTAGCGGAATACAATGAGCAGTTCTTC
>NA|TRBJ1-6|16|NA|TRBV30
CAWRTTGLTPGRTLHF
TGTGCCTGGAGAACAACCGGGCTGACTCCGGGTCGGACCCTCCACTTT
>NA|TRBJ2-1|11|NA|TRBV20-1
CSARLVNEQFF
TGCAGTGCTAGATTGGTAAATGAGCAGTTCTTC
>TRBD1|TRBJ1-2|12|NA|TRBV28
CASSQQGAKDTF
TGTGCCAGCAGCCAACAGGGGGCGAAGGACACCTTC
>NA|TRBJ2-6|17|NA|TRBV7-9
CASSLRGRPSGANVLTF
TGTGCCAGCAGCTTACGGGGTCGACCCTCTGGGGCCAACGTCCTGACTTTC
>TRBD2|TRBJ2-2|19|NA|TRBV19
CASSMGTSGRPPNTGELFF
TGTGCCAGTAGTATGGGGACTAGCGGGAGACCACCGAACACCGGGGAGCTGTTTTTT
>NA|TRBJ1-1|12|NA|TRBV3-1/TRBV3-2
CASSKRTTEAFF
TGTGCCAGCAGCAAACGTACGACTGAAGCTTTCTTT
>NA|TRBJ2-7|11|NA|TRBV29-1
CSVVVGGYQYF
TGCAGCGTTGTGGTTGGGGGATATCAGTACTTC
>NA|TRBJ2-7|14|NA|TRBV20-1
CSASKSGTSYEQYF
TGCAGTGCTAGTAAGTCCGGGACATCTTACGAGCAGTACTTC
>NA|TRBJ1-1|13|NA|TRBV2
CASSGQPNTEAFF
TGTGCCAGCAGTGGACAGCCGAACACTGAAGCTTTCTTT